The 7 T cell receptor beta chains presented below share a single source sample, sequenced in a study of T cells after yellow fever vaccination. Each CDR3 protein gets one entry after TCRdb re-called the 5' RACE reads with MiXCR. The table lists hundreds of thousands of distinct CDR3 sequences, 13% of them singletons, with over 13% in the top ten. Sequences were derived from PBMCs, sampled on the day of the yellow fever booster vaccination. All receptors derive from a man between 25 and 39 years old who received the YFV17D yellow fever vaccine.

This clonotype was seen only a few times. This chain joins TRBV9 and TRBJ2-6; TRBD2 aligns across 11 bases. Germline V gives CDR1 SGDLS, CDR2 YYNGEE. V was clipped by 0 bases and J by 0 bases; unmatched bases: 5. The CDR3 is 19 amino acids. The DNA for the CDR3 is TGTGCCAGCAGCGTAGGTGGACTAGCGGGCGACTCTGGGGCCAACGTCCTGACTTTC. Protein: CASSVGGLAGDSGANVLTF.

This clonotype was found a few times. This sequence joins TRBV7-2 and TRBJ2-3; tentative D call: TRBD2 (5 bases). The germline V gene has CDR1 SGHTA and CDR2 FQGNSA. The CDR3 is made up of 14 amino acids. Trimming pared 1 base from V and 2 bases from J, leaving 7 bases between. As DNA, the CDR3 is TGTGCCAGCAGCTTAGTAGCGAACACAGATACGCAGTATTTT. Translated, it gives CASSLVANTDTQYF.

The gene calls are TRBV7-6 and TRBJ2-1; D may be TRBD1 (6 bases). This CDR3 comprises 15 residues. CDR1 and CDR2 from the germline V gene are SGHVS and FNYEAQ. Trimming removed 1 base at V and 4 bases at J, with 11 bases between. CDR3 in amino acids: CASSLDYGQYNEQFF. The CDR3 nucleotides are TGTGCCAGCAGCTTAGACTACGGACAGTACAATGAGCAGTTCTTC.

The CDR3 DNA is TGTGCCAGCAGCTTCGATCTTGGCACAGATACGCAGTATTTT. It translates to CASSFDLGTDTQYF. This rearrangement joins TRBV7-2 to TRBJ2-3; no reliable D call. V gave up 3 bases and J gave up 1 base, with 8 bases separating them. The CDR3 totals 14 residues. CDR1 and CDR2 from the germline V gene are SGHTA and FQGNSA.

The chain carries TRBV4-1 and TRBJ2-1; 10 nucleotides align to TRBD1. The CDR3 runs to 15 residues. Losses at the gene ends were 3 bases for V and 8 bases for J; bases not matched to a gene: 7. Germline V gene data show CDR1 as MGHRA and CDR2 as YSYEKL. CDR3 sequence reads: CASSQTGGSVDEQFF. The CDR3 nucleotides are TGCGCCAGCAGCCAGACAGGGGGCAGTGTCGATGAGCAGTTCTTC.

This rearrangement joins TRBV25-1 to TRBJ1-1; possibly TRBD1 for D (6 bases). CDR3 size: 13 residues. CDR1 is MGHDK and CDR2 is SYGVNS in the germline V gene. Trimming shortened V by 3 bases and J by 11 bases, and 16 bases separated the two germline ends. CDR3 nucleotide sequence: TGTGCCAGCAGTGAGGTGGGGGCACTGGAGGCTTTCTTT. Its protein product is CASSEVGALEAFF.

This clonotype came up a few times. This chain joins TRBV7-9 and TRBJ2-7; D is possibly TRBD2 (5 bases). The CDR3 totals 15 residues. Trimming took 1 base from V and 1 from J, leaving 11 bases between them. CDR1 SEHNR and CDR2 FQNEAQ come from the germline V gene (reference sequence). DNA for the CDR3: TGTGCCAGCAGCTTAGACGGGTGGACTTCCTACGAGCAGTACTTC. This sequence encodes CASSLDGWTSYEQYF. The variable domain in full, completed from reference TRBV7-9 and TRBJ2-7, reads DTGVSQNPRHKITKRGQNVTFRCDPISEHNRLYWYRQTLGQGPEFLTYFQNEAQLEKSRLLSDRFSAERPKGSFSTLEIQRTEQGDSAMYLCASSLDGWTSYEQYFGPGTRLTVT.